A selection of T cell receptor beta chains follows, all from one sample in a study of T cell responses to AZD1222 COVID-19 vaccine. Clones were sequenced by immunoSEQ multiplex PCR, and TCRdb holds only the in-frame ones, with some missing. Of around 50,000 clones listed, 86% were seen once; the top ten hold approximately 7%. Specimen: peripheral blood, collected 28 days after the second AZD1222 dose. These receptors came from an adult who received the AZD1222 COVID-19 vaccine. The CDR3 runs from the conserved cysteine through the conserved F or W. The D gene is left open where the match is weak. Only some rows state a clone size, as once, few, many or a class for expanded clones.

abundance: few
j_gene: TRBJ2-3
d_gene: TRBD2
v_gene: TRBV6-1
CDR3nt: TGTGCCAGCAGTGAAGGACTAGCGGCTGAGGGTACGCAGTATTTT
CDR3aa: CASSEGLAAEGTQYF

abundance: .
j_gene: TRBJ1-1
d_gene: TRBD1
v_gene: TRBV6-1
CDR3nt: TGTGCCAGCAGTGAACCGGGTAGGGGGCGAGAAGCTTTCTTT
CDR3aa: CASSEPGRGREAFF

abundance: .
j_gene: TRBJ1-2
d_gene: .
v_gene: TRBV7-2
CDR3nt: TGTGCCAGCAGCTTAGACAGGGTTTCTGGCTACACCTTC
CDR3aa: CASSLDRVSGYTF

abundance: .
j_gene: TRBJ2-7
d_gene: .
v_gene: TRBV3-1/TRBV3-2
CDR3nt: TGTGCCAGCAGCCAAAGACGGGCCCATTACATGTTCGAGCAGTACTTC
CDR3aa: CASSQRRAHYMFEQYF

abundance: .
j_gene: TRBJ2-1
d_gene: TRBD2
v_gene: TRBV5-1
CDR3nt: TGCGCCAGCAGCTTGCCGGTGACTAGCGGGGGGGGCGAGCAGTTCTTC
CDR3aa: CASSLPVTSGGGEQFF

abundance: once
j_gene: TRBJ1-6
d_gene: .
v_gene: TRBV30
CDR3nt: TGTGCCTGGACCTCGGATGAGGGATCACCCCTCCACTTT
CDR3aa: CAWTSDEGSPLHF

abundance: .
j_gene: TRBJ2-2
d_gene: TRBD2
v_gene: TRBV10-1
CDR3nt: TGCGCCAGCAGTGAGAAATTAGCGGGTAACGGGGAGCTGTTTTTT
CDR3aa: CASSEKLAGNGELFF

abundance: .
j_gene: TRBJ2-2
d_gene: .
v_gene: TRBV15
CDR3nt: TGTGCCACCAGCAGATCTCAGACAGACACCGGGGAGCTGTTTTTT
CDR3aa: CATSRSQTDTGELFF

abundance: .
j_gene: TRBJ2-3
d_gene: TRBD2
v_gene: TRBV10-3
CDR3nt: TGTGCCACCGGGACTAGCGGCCACACAGATACGCAGTATTTT
CDR3aa: CATGTSGHTDTQYF

abundance: .
j_gene: TRBJ2-7
d_gene: TRBD1
v_gene: TRBV30
CDR3nt: TGTGCCTACTCAAGGACAGGGGGCGACGAGCAGTACTTC
CDR3aa: CAYSRTGGDEQYF

abundance: .
j_gene: TRBJ2-7
d_gene: TRBD1
v_gene: TRBV28
CDR3nt: TGTGCCAGCAGCTATCTGGGACAGGGAGACCTCTACGAGCAGTACTTC
CDR3aa: CASSYLGQGDLYEQYF

abundance: once
j_gene: TRBJ2-7
d_gene: .
v_gene: TRBV18
CDR3nt: TGTGCCAGCTCACCACGCGGGACAGCCGTTTCCTACGAGCAGTACTTC
CDR3aa: CASSPRGTAVSYEQYF

abundance: .
j_gene: TRBJ1-2
d_gene: .
v_gene: TRBV2
CDR3nt: TGTGCCAGCACCGGGTCAGGGGACTATGGCTACACCTTC
CDR3aa: CASTGSGDYGYTF

abundance: .
j_gene: TRBJ1-4
d_gene: .
v_gene: TRBV28
CDR3nt: TGTGCCAGCAGCTCGGGGCAGGTTAATGAAAAACTGTTTTTT
CDR3aa: CASSSGQVNEKLFF

abundance: .
j_gene: TRBJ2-5
d_gene: .
v_gene: TRBV7-3
CDR3nt: TGTGCCAGCAGCTTAAACGGTGGACAAGAGACCCAGTACTTC
CDR3aa: CASSLNGGQETQYF

abundance: .
j_gene: TRBJ1-1
d_gene: .
v_gene: TRBV7-9
CDR3nt: TGTGCCAGCAGCGTCGGGGGAGTGAACACTGAAGCTTTCTTT
CDR3aa: CASSVGGVNTEAFF

abundance: .
j_gene: TRBJ2-1
d_gene: TRBD2
v_gene: TRBV18
CDR3nt: TGTGCCAGCTCACCCCCCGGGACTAGCGGGAACAATGAGCAGTTCTTC
CDR3aa: CASSPPGTSGNNEQFF

abundance: .
j_gene: TRBJ1-4
d_gene: TRBD1
v_gene: TRBV7-9
CDR3nt: TGTGCCAGCAGCTTAGCGACAGGGGAGACAGAACGACTGTTTTTT
CDR3aa: CASSLATGETERLFF

abundance: .
j_gene: TRBJ1-6
d_gene: .
v_gene: TRBV2
CDR3nt: TGTGCCAGCCGACGGGACTTTAATTCACCCCTCCACTTT
CDR3aa: CASRRDFNSPLHF

abundance: .
j_gene: TRBJ2-5
d_gene: TRBD1
v_gene: TRBV7-3
CDR3nt: TGTGCCAGCAGCTTAACAACAGGGGGCGCAGAGACCCAGTACTTC
CDR3aa: CASSLTTGGAETQYF

abundance: .
j_gene: TRBJ2-1
d_gene: .
v_gene: TRBV29-1
CDR3nt: TGCAGCGTCCCCGACGCCCCCCACAATGAGCAGTTCTTC
CDR3aa: CSVPDAPHNEQFF

abundance: few
j_gene: TRBJ2-1
d_gene: .
v_gene: TRBV3-1/TRBV3-2
CDR3nt: TGTGCCAGCAGCCAAGTGTGGCGGGGTGCCTACAATGAGCAGTTCTTC
CDR3aa: CASSQVWRGAYNEQFF

abundance: .
j_gene: TRBJ2-1
d_gene: .
v_gene: TRBV23-1
CDR3nt: TGCGCCAGCAGTCCCAGCAGGGTGTGGGGCAATGAGCAGTTCTTC
CDR3aa: CASSPSRVWGNEQFF

abundance: .
j_gene: TRBJ1-1
d_gene: .
v_gene: TRBV9
CDR3nt: TGTGCCAGCAGCAACCACGGGAACACTGAAGCTTTCTTT
CDR3aa: CASSNHGNTEAFF

abundance: .
j_gene: TRBJ2-5
d_gene: .
v_gene: TRBV7-9
CDR3nt: TGTGCCAGCAGCAGCACTGGATTAGCGGCCCAAGAGACCCAGTACTTC
CDR3aa: CASSSTGLAAQETQYF

abundance: .
j_gene: TRBJ2-4
d_gene: .
v_gene: TRBV18
CDR3nt: TGTGCCAGCTCACCACCCACCGATCGTGCAAACATTCAGTACTTC
CDR3aa: CASSPPTDRANIQYF

abundance: .
j_gene: TRBJ1-2
d_gene: .
v_gene: TRBV27
CDR3nt: TGTGCCAGCAGTTCAGGGGAAAGTGGCTACACCTTC
CDR3aa: CASSSGESGYTF

abundance: .
j_gene: TRBJ2-7
d_gene: TRBD2
v_gene: TRBV6-5
CDR3nt: TGTGCCAGCAGTTCTAACCTAGCGGGAAGGTACCGCGAGCAGTACTTC
CDR3aa: CASSSNLAGRYREQYF

abundance: .
j_gene: TRBJ1-2
d_gene: .
v_gene: TRBV7-2
CDR3nt: TGTGCCAGCAGCCCCGACGGGAACTATGGCTACACCTTC
CDR3aa: CASSPDGNYGYTF

abundance: .
j_gene: TRBJ2-2
d_gene: TRBD2
v_gene: TRBV2
CDR3nt: TGTGCCAGCCGACGACTAGCGGGAACATCGGACGGGGAGCTGTTTTTT
CDR3aa: CASRRLAGTSDGELFF

abundance: .
j_gene: TRBJ2-1
d_gene: .
v_gene: TRBV11-2
CDR3nt: TGTGCCAGCAGCTTAGTTTTTGAGCAGTTCTTC
CDR3aa: CASSLVFEQFF

abundance: .
j_gene: TRBJ1-2
d_gene: .
v_gene: TRBV5-4
CDR3nt: TGTGCCAGCAGCTGGGGGGGAAAGCGAAACGGCTACACCTTC
CDR3aa: CASSWGGKRNGYTF

abundance: .
j_gene: TRBJ2-1
d_gene: .
v_gene: TRBV27
CDR3nt: TGTGCCAGCAGTTTAAGATTCGGGGGTGAGCAGTTCTTC
CDR3aa: CASSLRFGGEQFF

abundance: few
j_gene: TRBJ1-2
d_gene: TRBD1
v_gene: TRBV11-2
CDR3nt: TGTGCCAGCAGCTCTAGGGACAGCCTGGGAGGCTACACCTTC
CDR3aa: CASSSRDSLGGYTF

abundance: .
j_gene: TRBJ2-7
d_gene: TRBD1
v_gene: TRBV5-4
CDR3nt: TGTGCCAGCAGCTGGGACAGGGTTGGCGAGCAGTACTTC
CDR3aa: CASSWDRVGEQYF

abundance: .
j_gene: TRBJ2-3
d_gene: .
v_gene: TRBV2
CDR3nt: TGTGCCAGCAGTGAAGAGTGGGCAGATACGCAGTATTTT
CDR3aa: CASSEEWADTQYF

abundance: .
j_gene: TRBJ2-1
d_gene: TRBD2
v_gene: TRBV2
CDR3nt: TGTGCCAGCAGTGATATTAGCGGGACTTCCTACAATGAGCAGTTCTTC
CDR3aa: CASSDISGTSYNEQFF

abundance: .
j_gene: TRBJ1-6
d_gene: TRBD1
v_gene: TRBV10-3
CDR3nt: TGTGCCATCAGTGATCTCTGCGGACCGACAGGGCAGGGAAGTTTTTGGAATTCACCCCTCCACTTT
CDR3aa: CAISDLCGPTGQGSFWNSPLHF

abundance: .
j_gene: TRBJ2-3
d_gene: .
v_gene: TRBV6-6
CDR3nt: TGTGCCAGCAGTTACATTAGCACAGATACGCAGTATTTT
CDR3aa: CASSYISTDTQYF

abundance: .
j_gene: TRBJ2-1
d_gene: .
v_gene: TRBV7-3
CDR3nt: TGTGCCACCGCGGGACAGCGATCCTACAATGAGCAGTTCTTC
CDR3aa: CATAGQRSYNEQFF

abundance: .
j_gene: TRBJ1-1
d_gene: .
v_gene: TRBV19
CDR3nt: TGTGCCAGTAGTATAGGAGGCGGGAACACTGAAGCTTTCTTT
CDR3aa: CASSIGGGNTEAFF

abundance: .
j_gene: TRBJ2-3
d_gene: TRBD2
v_gene: TRBV28
CDR3nt: TGTGCCAGCAGTTCCCCGGAGGGACTAGCCGTAGATACGCAGTATTTT
CDR3aa: CASSSPEGLAVDTQYF

abundance: .
j_gene: TRBJ2-1
d_gene: TRBD2
v_gene: TRBV18
CDR3nt: TGTGCCAGCTCACCAGGACTAGACAATGAGCAGTTCTTC
CDR3aa: CASSPGLDNEQFF

abundance: .
j_gene: TRBJ2-1
d_gene: TRBD1
v_gene: TRBV5-1
CDR3nt: TGCGCCAGCAGCTGGAGGCGACAGGGATTCTACAATGAGCAGTTCTTC
CDR3aa: CASSWRRQGFYNEQFF

abundance: .
j_gene: TRBJ1-5
d_gene: .
v_gene: TRBV12-3/TRBV12-4
CDR3nt: TGTGCCAGCAGTACCTTTAGCAATCAGCCCCAGCATTTT
CDR3aa: CASSTFSNQPQHF

abundance: .
j_gene: TRBJ1-4
d_gene: .
v_gene: TRBV11-2
CDR3nt: TGTGCCAGCAGCCCAGGACAGTCAACTAATGAAAAACTGTTTTTT
CDR3aa: CASSPGQSTNEKLFF

abundance: .
j_gene: TRBJ1-6
d_gene: TRBD1
v_gene: TRBV5-6
CDR3nt: TGTGCCAGCAGCAAGCAGGGGGCGTGGAATTCACCCCTCCACTTT
CDR3aa: CASSKQGAWNSPLHF

abundance: .
j_gene: TRBJ2-3
d_gene: .
v_gene: TRBV18
CDR3nt: TGTGCCAGCTCCTGGCTGGACCGAAGCACAGATACGCAGTATTTT
CDR3aa: CASSWLDRSTDTQYF